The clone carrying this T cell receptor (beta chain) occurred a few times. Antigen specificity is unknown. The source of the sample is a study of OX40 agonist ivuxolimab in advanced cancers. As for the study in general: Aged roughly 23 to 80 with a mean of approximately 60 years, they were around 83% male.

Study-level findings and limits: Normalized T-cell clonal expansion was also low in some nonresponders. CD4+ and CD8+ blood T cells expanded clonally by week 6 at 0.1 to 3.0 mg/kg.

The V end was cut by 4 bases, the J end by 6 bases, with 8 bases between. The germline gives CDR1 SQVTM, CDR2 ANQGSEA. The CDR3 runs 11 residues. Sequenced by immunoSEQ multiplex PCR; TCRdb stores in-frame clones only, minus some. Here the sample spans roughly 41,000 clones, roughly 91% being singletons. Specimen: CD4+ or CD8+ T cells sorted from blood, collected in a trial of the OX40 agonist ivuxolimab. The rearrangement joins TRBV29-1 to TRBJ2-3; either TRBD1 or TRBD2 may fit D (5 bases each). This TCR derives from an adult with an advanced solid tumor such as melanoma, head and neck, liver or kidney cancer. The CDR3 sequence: CSVARDDTQYF. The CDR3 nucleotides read TGCAGCGTTGCCAGGGACGATACGCAGTATTTT.